The rows below give T cell receptor beta chains drawn from one sample of a study of T cells after yellow fever vaccination. TCRdb called the 5' RACE reads again in MiXCR, with one record for every CDR3 protein. Found here are just over 300,000 distinct CDR3 sequences, more than 3% of them singletons; the top ten hold about a quarter. Sequences were derived from PBMCs, sampled on the day of the yellow fever booster vaccination. The receptors were gathered from a man aged 18 to 30 who received the YFV17D yellow fever vaccine. The CDR3 runs from the conserved cysteine through the conserved F or W. Each record gives: V gene, clone size, J gene, D gene, CDR3 DNA, CDR3 protein. A D gene is named only where the DNA matches it firmly. For some rows the clone size is stated as once, few or many, or as a class when expanded; others skip it.

v_gene: TRBV12-3/TRBV12-4; abundance: many; j_gene: TRBJ1-2; d_gene: .; CDR3nt: TGTGCCAGCGGCACAGGGTACTATGGCTACACCTTC; CDR3aa: CASGTGYYGYTF
v_gene: TRBV7-9; abundance: many; j_gene: TRBJ2-5; d_gene: .; CDR3nt: TGTGCCAGCAGCACATCTCCAGGGACGGTCCAAGAGACCCAGTACTTC; CDR3aa: CASSTSPGTVQETQYF
v_gene: TRBV5-1; abundance: .; j_gene: TRBJ1-2; d_gene: TRBD1; CDR3nt: TGCGCCAGCAGCGGGGAGGCGACAGGGACAGTTCCCCCCTATGGCTACACCTTC; CDR3aa: CASSGEATGTVPPYGYTF
v_gene: TRBV20-1; abundance: .; j_gene: TRBJ1-4; d_gene: .; CDR3nt: TGCAGTGCTAGGCGACAGCCTTGGGAAAAACTGTTTTTT; CDR3aa: CSARRQPWEKLFF
v_gene: TRBV20-1; abundance: many; j_gene: TRBJ1-1; d_gene: .; CDR3nt: TGCAGTGCTAGTCCGGATCCGAACACTGAAGCTTTCTTT; CDR3aa: CSASPDPNTEAFF
v_gene: TRBV28; abundance: few; j_gene: TRBJ2-5; d_gene: .; CDR3nt: TGTGCCAGCACCGACGGAGGGACTTCTCAAGAGACCCAGTACTTC; CDR3aa: CASTDGGTSQETQYF
v_gene: TRBV5-5; abundance: many; j_gene: TRBJ2-2; d_gene: TRBD2; CDR3nt: TGTGCCAGCAGCTTGGGGACTAGCGGAGCCGGGGAGCTGTTTTTT; CDR3aa: CASSLGTSGAGELFF
v_gene: TRBV5-1; abundance: many; j_gene: TRBJ2-7; d_gene: .; CDR3nt: TGCGCCAGCAGCTTGGGATGGGCGTCTGGGGGGAAGGACGAGCAGTACTTC; CDR3aa: CASSLGWASGGKDEQYF
v_gene: TRBV20-1; abundance: .; j_gene: TRBJ2-2; d_gene: TRBD2; CDR3nt: TGCAGTGCTAGAGAAGGACTAGCGGGGTCCGGGGAGCTGTTTTTT; CDR3aa: CSAREGLAGSGELFF
v_gene: TRBV5-4; abundance: many; j_gene: TRBJ2-5; d_gene: TRBD2; CDR3nt: TGTGCCAGCAGCACGGGACTAGACGGGGAGACCCAGTACTTC; CDR3aa: CASSTGLDGETQYF
v_gene: TRBV18; abundance: many; j_gene: TRBJ1-2; d_gene: .; CDR3nt: TGTGCCAGCTCAATGGGAACTAACTATGGCTACACCTTC; CDR3aa: CASSMGTNYGYTF
v_gene: TRBV5-4; abundance: few; j_gene: TRBJ2-1; d_gene: TRBD2; CDR3nt: TGTGCCAGCAGCTCAAGGACTAGCGATGAGCAGTTCTTC; CDR3aa: CASSSRTSDEQFF
v_gene: TRBV20-1; abundance: many; j_gene: TRBJ1-1; d_gene: .; CDR3nt: TGCCATGGAGTTAGCAACACTGAAGCTTTCTTT; CDR3aa: CHGVSNTEAFF
v_gene: TRBV7-2; abundance: .; j_gene: TRBJ2-1; d_gene: TRBD1; CDR3nt: TGTGCCAGCAGCTTAAATTTCCGGACAGGGGCCAACAATGAGCAGTTCTTC; CDR3aa: CASSLNFRTGANNEQFF
v_gene: TRBV5-5; abundance: .; j_gene: TRBJ1-5; d_gene: .; CDR3nt: TGTGCCAGCAGCTTGGGAGGAGGGGCTCTTCAGCCCCAGCATTTT; CDR3aa: CASSLGGGALQPQHF
v_gene: TRBV28; abundance: many; j_gene: TRBJ1-5; d_gene: .; CDR3nt: TGTGCCAGCAGTTTGGCGGGGGCCAACAATCAGCCCCAGCATTTT; CDR3aa: CASSLAGANNQPQHF
v_gene: TRBV7-2; abundance: many; j_gene: TRBJ2-5; d_gene: .; CDR3nt: TGTGCCAGCAGCGCCCACCTAGAGACCCAGTACTTC; CDR3aa: CASSAHLETQYF
v_gene: TRBV5-6; abundance: .; j_gene: TRBJ1-5; d_gene: .; CDR3nt: TGTGCCAGCAGCTTAGTGCATGACAATCAGCCCCAGCATTTT; CDR3aa: CASSLVHDNQPQHF
v_gene: TRBV6-1; abundance: few; j_gene: TRBJ2-3; d_gene: .; CDR3nt: TGTGCCAGCAGTGAAATGAGCGGCCGCACAGATACGCAGTATTTT; CDR3aa: CASSEMSGRTDTQYF
v_gene: TRBV4-3; abundance: .; j_gene: TRBJ1-4; d_gene: TRBD1; CDR3nt: TGCGCCAGCAGCCAAGAGGACAGGGAGTATGAAAAACTGTTTTTT; CDR3aa: CASSQEDREYEKLFF
v_gene: TRBV15; abundance: many; j_gene: TRBJ1-4; d_gene: .; CDR3nt: TGTGCCACCAGCAGGCAGTCCTCTGAGGCTAATGAAAAACTGTTTTTT; CDR3aa: CATSRQSSEANEKLFF
v_gene: TRBV5-1; abundance: many; j_gene: TRBJ2-2; d_gene: .; CDR3nt: TGCGCCAGCAGCTTGGCCCCGCCAGGGACCGGGGAGCTGTTTTTT; CDR3aa: CASSLAPPGTGELFF
v_gene: TRBV11-2; abundance: many; j_gene: TRBJ2-7; d_gene: .; CDR3nt: TGTGCCAGCTCCGTGGAGCCGAACGTCGAGCAGTACTTC; CDR3aa: CASSVEPNVEQYF
v_gene: TRBV6-6; abundance: many; j_gene: TRBJ1-4; d_gene: .; CDR3nt: TGTGCCAGCAGTTTAAGGGGCACTAATGAAAAACTGTTTTTT; CDR3aa: CASSLRGTNEKLFF
v_gene: TRBV7-2; abundance: many; j_gene: TRBJ2-5; d_gene: TRBD2; CDR3nt: TGTGCCAGCAGCTTCGGACTAGCGGGGGAGCAAGAGACCCAGTACTTC; CDR3aa: CASSFGLAGEQETQYF
v_gene: TRBV9; abundance: .; j_gene: TRBJ2-2; d_gene: .; CDR3nt: TGTGCCAGCAGCGTAGGTGCAGGCCCGAACACCGGGGAGCTGTTTTTT; CDR3aa: CASSVGAGPNTGELFF
v_gene: TRBV4-1; abundance: few; j_gene: TRBJ2-3; d_gene: TRBD2; CDR3nt: TGCGCCAGCAGTCGGCAGACTAGCGGGGTATCAGATACGCAGTATTTT; CDR3aa: CASSRQTSGVSDTQYF
v_gene: TRBV7-9; abundance: few; j_gene: TRBJ1-4; d_gene: .; CDR3nt: TGTGCCAGCAGCTTTCAACCGGGACTTCGGCGGGCTAATGAAAAACTGTTTTTT; CDR3aa: CASSFQPGLRRANEKLFF
v_gene: TRBV6-6; abundance: few; j_gene: TRBJ1-5; d_gene: TRBD1; CDR3nt: TGTGCCAGCAGTTACCGGGGGACAGGGAATCAGCCCCAGCATTTT; CDR3aa: CASSYRGTGNQPQHF
v_gene: TRBV5-5; abundance: many; j_gene: TRBJ1-4; d_gene: .; CDR3nt: TGTGCCAGCAGCTCGGACAGCCTAGGGGGAAAACTGTTTTTT; CDR3aa: CASSSDSLGGKLFF
v_gene: TRBV6-1; abundance: .; j_gene: TRBJ2-7; d_gene: .; CDR3nt: TGTGCCAGCACAATAGTGGGGCTTGGATCCTACGAGCAGTACTTC; CDR3aa: CASTIVGLGSYEQYF
v_gene: TRBV4-3; abundance: .; j_gene: TRBJ2-7; d_gene: TRBD1; CDR3nt: TGCGCCAGCAGCGCCCGACAGGGACCCTACGAGCAGTACTTC; CDR3aa: CASSARQGPYEQYF
v_gene: TRBV20-1; abundance: .; j_gene: TRBJ1-6; d_gene: TRBD1; CDR3nt: TGCAGTGCCGAGGGGGCTAATAATTCACCCCTCCACTTT; CDR3aa: CSAEGANNSPLHF
v_gene: TRBV15; abundance: .; j_gene: TRBJ2-3; d_gene: TRBD2; CDR3nt: TGTGCCACCAGCGGGGGGAAGCGGGGAACCACAGATACGCAGTATTTT; CDR3aa: CATSGGKRGTTDTQYF
v_gene: TRBV21-1; abundance: many; j_gene: TRBJ1-6; d_gene: .; CDR3nt: TGTGCCAGCGCCGGACAGGGAGGTAATTCACCCCTCCACTTT; CDR3aa: CASAGQGGNSPLHF
v_gene: TRBV6-2/TRBV6-3; abundance: few; j_gene: TRBJ1-3; d_gene: .; CDR3nt: TGTGCCAGCAGTTTGGGATGGTCTGGAAACACCATATATTTT; CDR3aa: CASSLGWSGNTIYF
v_gene: TRBV4-3; abundance: many; j_gene: TRBJ2-5; d_gene: .; CDR3nt: TGCGCCAGCAGCCAAGGTTCGGGAGCGGAGACCCAGTACTTC; CDR3aa: CASSQGSGAETQYF
v_gene: TRBV6-5; abundance: many; j_gene: TRBJ1-1; d_gene: .; CDR3nt: TGTGCCAGCAGTTACTCCAGTGAAGCTTTCTTT; CDR3aa: CASSYSSEAFF
v_gene: TRBV12-3/TRBV12-4; abundance: .; j_gene: TRBJ1-6; d_gene: .; CDR3nt: TGTGCCAGCAGTTCCGCGCCAGGGAGATATAATTCACCCCTCCACTTT; CDR3aa: CASSSAPGRYNSPLHF
v_gene: TRBV20-1; abundance: .; j_gene: TRBJ2-2; d_gene: .; CDR3nt: TGCAGTGCTATGGGAGAGACCGGGGAGCTGTTTTTT; CDR3aa: CSAMGETGELFF
v_gene: TRBV7-9; abundance: many; j_gene: TRBJ1-1; d_gene: .; CDR3nt: TGTGCCAGCAGCCTCGGGGGTTGGACTGAAGCTTTCTTT; CDR3aa: CASSLGGWTEAFF
v_gene: TRBV12-3/TRBV12-4; abundance: .; j_gene: TRBJ1-1; d_gene: TRBD1; CDR3nt: TGTGCCAGCAGTCGGGACAGGGCGGACACTGAAGCTTTCTTT; CDR3aa: CASSRDRADTEAFF
v_gene: TRBV29-1; abundance: many; j_gene: TRBJ1-2; d_gene: .; CDR3nt: TGCAGCGTTGAAGAGCAACAGAACTATGGCTACACCTTC; CDR3aa: CSVEEQQNYGYTF
v_gene: TRBV5-1; abundance: many; j_gene: TRBJ2-1; d_gene: .; CDR3nt: TGCGCCAGCAGCTTGGGACCAACCAATGAGCAGTTCTTC; CDR3aa: CASSLGPTNEQFF
v_gene: TRBV6-6; abundance: few; j_gene: TRBJ2-3; d_gene: .; CDR3nt: TGTGCCAGCAGTTTGGCACGCCAAAGCGGAGATACGCAGTATTTT; CDR3aa: CASSLARQSGDTQYF
v_gene: TRBV12-3/TRBV12-4; abundance: few; j_gene: TRBJ2-3; d_gene: .; CDR3nt: TGTGCCAGCAGTTTAGGTCTTGAGGGCACAGATACGCAGTATTTT; CDR3aa: CASSLGLEGTDTQYF
v_gene: TRBV5-1; abundance: many; j_gene: TRBJ2-7; d_gene: TRBD1; CDR3nt: TGCGCCAGCAGCCTGGGATCACCGGGACAGTCCTACGAGCAGTACTTC; CDR3aa: CASSLGSPGQSYEQYF
v_gene: TRBV4-2; abundance: many; j_gene: TRBJ1-5; d_gene: .; CDR3nt: TGTGCCAGCAGCCAAGACTTACATCAGCCCCAGCATTTT; CDR3aa: CASSQDLHQPQHF
v_gene: TRBV2; abundance: many; j_gene: TRBJ2-3; d_gene: .; CDR3nt: TGTGCCAGCAGAACTCTCTCTTGGACCGAGGATACGCAGTATTTT; CDR3aa: CASRTLSWTEDTQYF
v_gene: TRBV4-3; abundance: .; j_gene: TRBJ1-2; d_gene: TRBD1; CDR3nt: TGCGCCAGCAGCCAAGAGTTTCGGACAGGGGGTTATGGCTACACCTTC; CDR3aa: CASSQEFRTGGYGYTF
v_gene: TRBV5-1; abundance: few; j_gene: TRBJ2-7; d_gene: .; CDR3nt: TGCGCCAGCAGCTTGCAAGCGCAGAGCTCCTACGAGCAGTACTTC; CDR3aa: CASSLQAQSSYEQYF
v_gene: TRBV20-1; abundance: few; j_gene: TRBJ2-1; d_gene: .; CDR3nt: TGCAGTGCTGGAAAAATAGGTGTGGGTTCCTACAATGAGCAGTTCTTC; CDR3aa: CSAGKIGVGSYNEQFF
v_gene: TRBV20-1; abundance: few; j_gene: TRBJ1-6; d_gene: .; CDR3nt: TGCAGTGCTAGAGATCATCGGCCACCCCTCCACTTT; CDR3aa: CSARDHRPPLHF
v_gene: TRBV27; abundance: .; j_gene: TRBJ2-3; d_gene: .; CDR3nt: TGTGCCAGCAGTTTAAAATCCGGTCTGACAGATACGCAGTATTTT; CDR3aa: CASSLKSGLTDTQYF
v_gene: TRBV29-1; abundance: many; j_gene: TRBJ2-3; d_gene: .; CDR3nt: TGCAGCGTTGAAGATCGTGGCAGGAGCACAGATACGCAGTATTTT; CDR3aa: CSVEDRGRSTDTQYF